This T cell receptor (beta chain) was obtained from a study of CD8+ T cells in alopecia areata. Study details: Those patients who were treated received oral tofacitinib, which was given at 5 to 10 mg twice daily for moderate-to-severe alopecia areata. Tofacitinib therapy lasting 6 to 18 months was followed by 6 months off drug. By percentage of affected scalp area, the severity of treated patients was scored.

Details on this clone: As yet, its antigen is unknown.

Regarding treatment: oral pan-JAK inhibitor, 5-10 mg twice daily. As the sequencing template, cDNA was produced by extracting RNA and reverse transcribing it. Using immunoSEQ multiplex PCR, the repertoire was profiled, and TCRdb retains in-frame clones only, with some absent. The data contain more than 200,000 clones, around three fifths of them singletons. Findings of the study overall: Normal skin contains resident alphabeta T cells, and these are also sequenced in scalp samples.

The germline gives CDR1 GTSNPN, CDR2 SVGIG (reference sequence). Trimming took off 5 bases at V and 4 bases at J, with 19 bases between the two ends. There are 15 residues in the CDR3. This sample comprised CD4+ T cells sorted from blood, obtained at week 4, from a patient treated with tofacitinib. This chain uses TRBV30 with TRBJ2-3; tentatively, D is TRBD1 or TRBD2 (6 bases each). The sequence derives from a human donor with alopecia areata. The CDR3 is CAWGAPGAGADTQYF. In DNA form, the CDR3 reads TGTGCCTGGGGGGCCCCGGGGGCAGGTGCAGATACGCAGTATTTT.